This T cell receptor (beta chain) originates from a study of T cell repertoires in cytomegalovirus infection. Study context: Indicated by public TCR beta signatures were CMV infection and matching HLA type. General observations from the study: What dominated the ex vivo response were HLA-C-restricted CMV-specific TCR beta clonotypes. Totalled public TCR beta family frequency picked out people who carried CMV plus the relevant HLA.

This clonotype was found a few times. Its antigen is unidentified. The CDR3 loop spans 17 amino acids. Germline V gives CDR1 MNHNS, CDR2 SASEGT. V was cut by 1 base and J by 5 bases, with 18 bases left in between. Using its own MiXCR run on the reads, TCRdb lists one record per CDR3 protein. The sample has 160,000 or so distinct CDR3 sequences; roughly 18% are singletons. The chain employs TRBV6-1 and TRBJ1-5, with D maybe TRBD1 (6 bases). Sequencing used CD8+ T cells from PBMCs. The source is a human donor in good health (CMV status not recorded). Some clones in this sample may be carry-over from other donors' samples. The CDR3 region is CASSEDRTALHYQPQHF. The CDR3 DNA reads TGTGCCAGCAGTGAAGATAGGACAGCTCTCCACTATCAGCCCCAGCATTTT.